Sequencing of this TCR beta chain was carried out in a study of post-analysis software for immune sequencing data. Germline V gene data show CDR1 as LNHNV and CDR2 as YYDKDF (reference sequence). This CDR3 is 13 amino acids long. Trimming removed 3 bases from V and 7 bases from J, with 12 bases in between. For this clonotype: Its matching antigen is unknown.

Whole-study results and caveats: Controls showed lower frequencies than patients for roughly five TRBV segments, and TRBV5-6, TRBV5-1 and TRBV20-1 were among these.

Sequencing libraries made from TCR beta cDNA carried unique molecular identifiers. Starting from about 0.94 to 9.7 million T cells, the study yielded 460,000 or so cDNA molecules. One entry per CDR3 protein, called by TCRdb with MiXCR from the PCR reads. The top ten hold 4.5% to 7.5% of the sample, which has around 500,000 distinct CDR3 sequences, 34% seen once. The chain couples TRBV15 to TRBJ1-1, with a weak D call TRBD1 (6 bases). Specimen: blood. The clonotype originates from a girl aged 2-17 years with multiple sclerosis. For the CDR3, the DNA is TGTGCCACCAGCAGGGGACAAGTTAATGAAGCTTTCTTT. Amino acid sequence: CATSRGQVNEAFF.